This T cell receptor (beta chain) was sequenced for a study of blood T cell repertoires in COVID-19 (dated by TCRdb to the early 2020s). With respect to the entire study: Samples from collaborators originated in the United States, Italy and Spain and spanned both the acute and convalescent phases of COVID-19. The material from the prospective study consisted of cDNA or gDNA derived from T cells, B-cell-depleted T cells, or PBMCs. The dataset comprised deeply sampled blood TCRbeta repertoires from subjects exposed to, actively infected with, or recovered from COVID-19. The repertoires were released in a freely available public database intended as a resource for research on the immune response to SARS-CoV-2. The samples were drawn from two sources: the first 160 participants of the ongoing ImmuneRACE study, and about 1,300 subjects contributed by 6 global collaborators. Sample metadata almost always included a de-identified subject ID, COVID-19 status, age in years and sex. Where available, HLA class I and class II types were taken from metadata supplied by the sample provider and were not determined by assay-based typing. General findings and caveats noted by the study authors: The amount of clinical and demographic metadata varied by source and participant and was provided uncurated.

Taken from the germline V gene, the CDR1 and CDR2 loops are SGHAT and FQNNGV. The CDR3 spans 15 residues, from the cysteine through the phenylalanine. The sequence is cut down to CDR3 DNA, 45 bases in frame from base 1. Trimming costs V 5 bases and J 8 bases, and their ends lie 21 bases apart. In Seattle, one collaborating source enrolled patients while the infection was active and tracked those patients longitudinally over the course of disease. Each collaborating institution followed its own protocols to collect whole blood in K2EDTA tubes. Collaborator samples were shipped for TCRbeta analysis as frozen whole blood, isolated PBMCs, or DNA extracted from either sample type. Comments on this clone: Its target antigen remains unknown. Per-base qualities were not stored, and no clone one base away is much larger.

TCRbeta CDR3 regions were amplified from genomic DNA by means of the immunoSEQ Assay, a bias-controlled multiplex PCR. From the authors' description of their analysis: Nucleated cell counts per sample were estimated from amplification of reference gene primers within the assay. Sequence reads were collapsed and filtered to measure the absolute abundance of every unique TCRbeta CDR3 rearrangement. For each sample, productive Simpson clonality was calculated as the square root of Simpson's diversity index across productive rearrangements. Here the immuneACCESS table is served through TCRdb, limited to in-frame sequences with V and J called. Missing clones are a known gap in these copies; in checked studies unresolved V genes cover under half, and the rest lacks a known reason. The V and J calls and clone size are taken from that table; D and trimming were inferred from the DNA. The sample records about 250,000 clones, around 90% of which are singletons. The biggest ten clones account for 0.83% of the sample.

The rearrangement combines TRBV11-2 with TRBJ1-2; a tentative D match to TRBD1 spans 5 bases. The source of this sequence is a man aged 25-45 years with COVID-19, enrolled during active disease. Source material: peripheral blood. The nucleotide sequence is TGTGCCAGCAGCCTCAACCCGGCGGAAGCAGGGGGCTACACCTTC. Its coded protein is CASSLNPAEAGGYTF. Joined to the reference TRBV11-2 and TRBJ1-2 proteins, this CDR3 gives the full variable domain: EAGVAQSPRYKIIEKRQSVAFWCNPISGHATLYWYQQILGQGPKLLIQFQNNGVVDDSQLPKDRFSAERLKGVDSTLKIQPAKLEDSAVYLCASSLNPAEAGGYTFGSGTRLTVV.